This TCR beta chain was observed in a study of CD8 T cells in Susac syndrome (dated by TCRdb to about 2019). Some background on the complete study: The study used repertoire sequencing to test whether antigen drove CD8+ T cell activation and differentiation in Susac syndrome.

CDR1 and CDR2 were assigned from the germline V gene as SGHDT and YYEEEE. The CDR3, cysteine through phenylalanine, is 15 amino acids long. CDR3 DNA is the only sequence kept; it has 45 bases, read in frame from the first base. A distance of 17 bases separates the germline ends of V and J, which lose 1 base and 9 bases respectively. High-throughput TCR beta sequencing profiled peripheral blood CD8+ and CD4+ T cells from healthy donors, Susac syndrome patients and multiple sclerosis patients. Multiple sclerosis controls were treatment-naive patients with stable or active relapsing-remitting disease fulfilling revised McDonald criteria. Bulk CD8+ and CD4+ T cells were purified magnetically by negative isolation, whereas CD8+ TEMRA cells were enriched by FACS. Blood was collected in EDTA tubes and processed within 24 hours, with PBMCs isolated through density gradient centrifugation. PBMCs intended for TCR sequencing were frozen in liquid nitrogen and were later thawed in a 37 degrees C water bath. Purity of sorted or isolated CD4+, CD8+ and CD8+ TEMRA cells was at least 90%.

RNA was extracted using the RNeasy kit, and about 0.45 to 1 microgram was reverse transcribed with random hexamers. TCR beta CDR3 regions were amplified with the immunoSEQ multiplex PCR assay covering 54 Vbeta and 13 Jbeta segments. To correct PCR amplification bias, a synthetic template baseline was used for both primer optimization and computational correction. On the study's bioinformatics: Reads were annotated to V, D and J genes according to IMGT and were analyzed with immunoSEQ Analyzer, with only productive sequences retained. To calculate clonality, Shannon entropy was normalized by log2 of the number of productive unique sequences and then subtracted from one. For each patient and control, public and private clones were evaluated among the 100 most prevalent clones. A clone was defined as Susac-specific if it was absent from the healthy and MS cohorts, from roughly 1,000 published viral clones and from other ImmuneACCESS disease sequences. TCRdb reprocessed the public reads (quality trimming at Q25 with fastp, clone calling with MiXCR) and kept in-frame beta chains. Each entry merges the rows of one CDR3 protein and shows their most common DNA and genes. These V and J calls rely on TCRdb rather than the paper's analysis. The sample table contains tens of thousands of distinct CDR3 sequences; only one count was recorded for under 96% of them. Of the sample, 0.095% to 0.13% falls within the top ten clones.

As to this clonotype: Its antigen is unknown. Base qualities are missing; no much larger clone stands one base away.

Overall study outcomes, separate from this receptor: The number of individuals in the TCR sequencing and HLA analysis was acknowledged as relatively small.

The chain is encoded by TRBV5-6 joined to TRBJ1-5; TRBD1 is a possible D gene, resting on 6 matching bases. The sequenced material came from CD4+ T cells from PBMCs. This sequence originates from a human donor with multiple sclerosis. The CDR3 reads CASSLYTGTIGPQHF. The DNA sequence is given as TGTGCCAGCAGCTTGTATACAGGGACCATCGGGCCCCAGCATTTT.